One sample yielded the 19 T cell receptor beta chains listed below, sequenced in a study of T-cell reconstitution after alpha-beta-depleted transplantation in children. It was with unique molecular identifiers that the TCRbeta library was prepared. TCRdb called the PCR reads again in MiXCR, with one record for every CDR3 protein. The table records about 980,000 distinct CDR3 sequences, roughly 29% of them present only once. This specimen was PBMCs, mostly from graft donor cells, taken 360 days after TCRalphabeta/CD19-depleted stem cell transplant. The receptors stem from a boy younger than two who had a stem cell transplant for SCID, so the T cells may come from the graft donor.

This clonotype was counted between two and nine times. V and J are TRBV12-3 or TRBV12-4 and TRBJ2-7; weak D call: TRBD1 (6 bases). CDR3 length equals 14 residues. V was clipped by 3 bases and J by 4 bases, with 13 bases between them. Written as DNA, the CDR3 is TGTGCCAGCAGTTTTGGGGTAGGGGGATACGAGCAGTACTTC. Encoded protein: CASSFGVGGYEQYF.

The rearrangement joins TRBV5-1 to TRBJ2-3; 11 nucleotides agree with TRBD2. This CDR3 is built from 17 residues. V lost 3 bases and J lost 0; bases outside the gene matches: 6. Germline values: CDR1 SGHRS, CDR2 YFSETQ. CDR3: CASSWSGTSGSTDTQYF. The CDR3 region has the DNA TGCGCCAGCAGCTGGTCCGGGACTAGCGGTAGCACAGATACGCAGTATTTT.

The chain carries TRBV11-2 and TRBJ2-1; 7 bases agree with TRBD2. Trimming cost V 5 bases and J 8 bases; bases outside gene matches: 15. The CDR3 runs to 16 residues. Germline V CDR1 and CDR2: SGHAT, FQNNGV. The CDR3 sequence is CASSLLGGAGLHEQFF. Written as DNA, the CDR3 is TGTGCCAGCAGCCTCCTGGGAGGAGCGGGGTTACATGAGCAGTTCTTC.

This clonotype has ten or more counts. V and J are TRBV4-2 and TRBJ2-3, with 9 positions matching TRBD2. The CDR3 extends over 16 amino acids. Germline V lookup: CDR1 LGHNA, CDR2 YNFKEQ. The V and J ends lost 3 bases and 0 bases, in that order; junction bases with no gene match: 4. In DNA, the CDR3 is TGTGCCAGCAGCCAGTATAGCGGGGGCAGCACAGATACGCAGTATTTT. Its translation: CASSQYSGGSTDTQYF.

The chain couples TRBV7-6 to TRBJ2-1; maybe TRBD2 (5 bases). Trimming cost V 4 bases and J 2 bases, with 12 bases left between them. Germline loops: CDR1 SGHVS, CDR2 FNYEAQ. The CDR3 spans 15 residues. The CDR3 nucleotides read TGTGCCAGCAGCTCGGACTGGAAAACCTACAATGAGCAGTTCTTC. Translated, it gives CASSSDWKTYNEQFF.

The chain is built from TRBV27 and TRBJ1-5, with 8 bases that match TRBD1. J was trimmed by 7 bases and V by 8 bases; bases with no gene match: 10. Germline CDR1 is MNHEY and CDR2 is SMNVEV (reference sequence). This CDR3 comprises 14 residues. The CDR3 loop is CASAEDRVYQPQHF. The CDR3 DNA reads as TGTGCCAGCGCAGAGGACAGGGTTTACCAGCCCCAGCATTTT.

This clonotype showed up just a few times. The CDR3 bases are TGTGCCAGCAGCCCCGGGACTCTAGACTCCTACGAGCAGTACTTC. Translating it yields CASSPGTLDSYEQYF. The chain uses TRBV4-2 and TRBJ2-7, with D tentatively TRBD2 (6 bases). Germline CDR1 LGHNA, CDR2 YNFKEQ. V was cut by 4 bases and J by 0 bases, with 13 bases left in between. CDR3 length: 15 amino acids.

There are a few counts of this clonotype. The chain employs TRBV12-3 or TRBV12-4 and TRBJ2-2, with 9 bases fitting TRBD1. The CDR3 has 14 amino acids. Unmatched junction bases numbered 7, after V lost 10 bases and J lost 4 bases. The CDR3 DNA reads as TGTGCCACCCGCGGGACAGGGAGCACCGGGGAGCTGTTTTTT. Protein product: CATRGTGSTGELFF.

The chain employs TRBV11-2 and TRBJ2-3; 7 bases line up with TRBD2. V shed 5 bases, J shed 0 bases, and the junction held 8 bases outside the gene matches. Germline V gives CDR1 SGHAT, CDR2 FQNNGV. CDR3 length: 16 amino acids. DNA of the CDR3: TGTGCCAGCAGCATCGGCGGGGGAACAAGCACAGATACGCAGTATTTT. It specifies CASSIGGGTSTDTQYF. The entire variable domain, with the rest obtained from reference TRBV11-2 and TRBJ2-3, is as follows: EAGVAQSPRYKIIEKRQSVAFWCNPISGHATLYWYQQILGQGPKLLIQFQNNGVVDDSQLPKDRFSAERLKGVDSTLKIQPAKLEDSAVYLCASSIGGGTSTDTQYFGPGTRLTVL.

The chain has TRBV12-3 or TRBV12-4 and TRBJ1-2; the D gene is possibly TRBD1 (6 bases). V gave up 6 bases and J gave up 8 bases, with 19 bases separating them. This CDR3 spans 14 amino acids. The CDR3, as DNA: TGTGCCAGCAGGGAGAGTGGGGGGCAGCGAGGCTACACCTTC. Translating gives CASRESGGQRGYTF.

This clonotype was seen a few times. V and J are TRBV7-8 and TRBJ2-5; the D is unclear. Trimming removed 0 bases from V and 4 bases from J, with 12 bases in between. Looked up from germline, CDR1 is SGHVS and CDR2 is FQNEAQ. The CDR3 has 15 amino acids. The CDR3 sequence: CASSLARSAIETQYF. The CDR3 DNA is TGTGCCAGCAGCTTAGCGAGGAGTGCTATAGAGACCCAGTACTTC.

The CDR3 region has the DNA TGTGCCAGTAGTATCGGGGGACAGGGCCGGTACGAGCAGTACTTC. Translating it yields CASSIGGQGRYEQYF. V is TRBV19 and J is TRBJ2-7; 9 bases map to TRBD1. The CDR3 extends over 15 amino acids. J lost 4 bases, V lost 3 bases, and 7 bases had no gene match. Germline CDR1 and CDR2: LNHDA and SQIVND (reference sequence).

This clonotype was detected ten times or more. The rearrangement joins TRBV27 to TRBJ2-2; D is possibly TRBD2 (7 bases). In germline, CDR1 is MNHEY, CDR2 SMNVEV (reference sequence). The CDR3 totals 17 residues. Trimming shortened V by 1 base and J by 6 bases, and 18 bases separated the two germline ends. In nucleotides, the CDR3 is TGTGCCAGCAGTTTATGGGGGGGCCAAGGGGTTTCCGGGGAGCTGTTTTTT. Protein: CASSLWGGQGVSGELFF.

The chain employs TRBV5-1 and TRBJ2-5; D may be TRBD1 (5 bases). The CDR3 is 14 amino acids. Looked up from germline, CDR1 is SGHRS and CDR2 is YFSETQ. Trimming cost V 1 base and J 8 bases, with 15 bases left between them. CDR3 residues: CASSLTGPGVTQYF. The CDR3 DNA is TGCGCCAGCAGCTTGACAGGCCCTGGAGTTACCCAGTACTTC.

This clonotype was seen a few times. This chain uses TRBV12-3 or TRBV12-4 with TRBJ1-6; D unresolved. The CDR3 consists of 17 residues. The ends were cut back, 5 bases at V and 6 bases at J, with 20 bases in the middle. The CDR3 loop is CASSLGPGERINSPLHF. The CDR3 DNA reads TGTGCCAGCAGTCTCGGCCCTGGGGAGAGAATTAATTCACCCCTCCACTTT.

In this sample, this clonotype turned up many times. The chain uses TRBV29-1 and TRBJ2-3; maybe TRBD2 (6 bases). CDR1 and CDR2 from the germline V gene are SQVTM and ANQGSEA. CDR3 length: 13 amino acids. V lost 5 bases and J 4 bases, leaving 13 bases between the germline ends. CDR3: CSVRGAAADTQYF. The CDR3 nucleotides read TGCAGCGTTCGCGGGGCCGCGGCAGATACGCAGTATTTT.

This clonotype was seen at least ten times. The chain recombines TRBV4-2 with TRBJ1-5; the D is unclear. The V and J ends lost 0 bases and 0 bases respectively, with 15 bases between them. The germline V gene has CDR1 LGHNA and CDR2 YNFKEQ. The CDR3 loop spans 18 amino acids. The CDR3: CASSQDKDERYSNQPQHF. CDR3 bases: TGTGCCAGCAGCCAAGACAAGGACGAACGTTATAGCAATCAGCCCCAGCATTTT.

The chain combines TRBV20-1 with TRBJ1-1; D is undetermined. Germline CDR1 reads DFQATT; CDR2 reads SNEGSKA (reference sequence). Trimming took 0 bases from V and 3 from J, leaving 17 bases between them. This CDR3 region has 16 residues. DNA for the CDR3: TGCAGTGCTAGAGATCATTCGTCGGGGTTCTACACTGAAGCTTTCTTT. Translation gives CSARDHSSGFYTEAFF.

The chain is built from TRBV12-3 or TRBV12-4 and TRBJ1-4, with a tentative D call TRBD1 (6 bases). The V end was cut by 7 bases, the J end by 0 bases, with 15 bases between. CDR3 length: 16 amino acids. The CDR3 nucleotides read TGTGCCAGCACCCCGACAGGAGTTCCAACTAATGAAAAACTGTTTTTT. Amino acid sequence: CASTPTGVPTNEKLFF.